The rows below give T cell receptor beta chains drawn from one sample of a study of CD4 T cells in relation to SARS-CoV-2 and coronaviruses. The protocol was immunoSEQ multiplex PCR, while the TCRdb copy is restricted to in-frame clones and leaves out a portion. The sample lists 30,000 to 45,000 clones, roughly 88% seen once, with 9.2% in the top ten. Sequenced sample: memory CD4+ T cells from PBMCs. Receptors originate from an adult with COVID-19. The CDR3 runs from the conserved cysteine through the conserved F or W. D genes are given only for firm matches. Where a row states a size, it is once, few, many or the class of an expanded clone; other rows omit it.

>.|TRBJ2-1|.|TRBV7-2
CASSLAGLGLNEQFF
TGTGCCAGCAGCTTAGCAGGGTTAGGCCTCAATGAGCAGTTCTTC
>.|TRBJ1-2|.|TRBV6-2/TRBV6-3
CASSYVDYGYTF
TGTGCCAGCAGTTACGTAGACTATGGCTACACCTTC
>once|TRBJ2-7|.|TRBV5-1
CASSPGPSSYEQYF
TGCGCCAGCAGCCCTGGCCCGTCCTCCTACGAGCAGTACTTC
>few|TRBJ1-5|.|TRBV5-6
CASSLVGASNQPQHF
TGTGCCAGCAGCTTGGTTGGTGCATCCAATCAGCCCCAGCATTTT
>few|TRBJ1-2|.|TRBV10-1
CASSRQTNYGYTF
TGCGCCAGCAGTCGACAGACTAACTATGGCTACACCTTC
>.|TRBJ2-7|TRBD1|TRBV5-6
CASSYGTDYEQYF
TGTGCCAGCAGCTATGGGACAGACTACGAGCAGTACTTC
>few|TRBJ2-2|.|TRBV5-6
CASSRRPMATGELFF
TGTGCCAGCAGCCGTAGACCTATGGCCACCGGGGAGCTGTTTTTT
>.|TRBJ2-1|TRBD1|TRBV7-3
CASSLNPGQGAYNEQFF
TGTGCCAGCAGTTTAAACCCGGGACAGGGGGCCTACAATGAGCAGTTCTTC
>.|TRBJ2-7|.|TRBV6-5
CASSYSGGPPYEQYF
TGTGCCAGCAGTTATTCGGGCGGCCCTCCCTACGAGCAGTACTTC
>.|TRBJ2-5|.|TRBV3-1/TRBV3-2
CASSQDRRGTETQYF
TGTGCCAGCAGCCAAGATCGGAGGGGGACGGAGACCCAGTACTTC
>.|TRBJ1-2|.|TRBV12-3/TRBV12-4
CASRLGSRYGYTF
TGTGCCAGCAGATTAGGGAGTCGCTATGGCTACACCTTC
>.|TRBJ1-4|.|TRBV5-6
CASSLERSTNEKLFF
TGTGCCAGCAGCTTAGAAAGGTCAACTAATGAAAAACTGTTTTTT
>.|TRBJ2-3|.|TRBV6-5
CASSYSRQGGADTQYF
TGTGCCAGCAGTTACTCGCGCCAGGGTGGGGCAGATACGCAGTATTTT
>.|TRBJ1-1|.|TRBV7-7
CAQRHGGEAFF
TGTGCTCAAAGACACGGCGGGGAAGCTTTCTTT
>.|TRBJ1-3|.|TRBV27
CASSLRGPGPSSGNTIYF
TGTGCCAGCAGTTTGAGAGGTCCGGGGCCAAGCTCTGGAAACACCATATATTTT
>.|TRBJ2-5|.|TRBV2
CASSEAGPPRETQYF
TGTGCCAGCAGTGAAGCGGGGCCCCCCCGTGAGACCCAGTACTTC
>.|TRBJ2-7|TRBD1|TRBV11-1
CASSPGTAEQYF
TGTGCCAGCAGCCCCGGGACAGCCGAGCAGTACTTC
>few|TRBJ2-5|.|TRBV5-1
CASSLRGLGETQYF
TGCGCCAGCAGCTTGCGAGGGTTAGGAGAGACCCAGTACTTC
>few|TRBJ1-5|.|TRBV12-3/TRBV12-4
CASSSGGQPQHF
TGTGCCAGCAGTTCTGGGGGTCAGCCCCAGCATTTT
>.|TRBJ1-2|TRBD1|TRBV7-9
CASSNRGGYGYTF
TGTGCCAGCAGCAACAGGGGCGGCTATGGCTACACCTTC
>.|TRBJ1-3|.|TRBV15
CATSRDDTSGSIYF
TGTGCCACCAGCAGAGATGACACTTCCGGGTCAATATATTTT
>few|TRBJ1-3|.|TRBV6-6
CASSRGPGRGNTIYF
TGTGCCAGCAGCCGGGGCCCTGGGCGTGGAAACACCATATATTTT
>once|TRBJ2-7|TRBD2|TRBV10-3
CAISAGLAGGTTYEQYF
TGTGCCATCAGTGCGGGACTAGCGGGGGGAACTACCTACGAGCAGTACTTC
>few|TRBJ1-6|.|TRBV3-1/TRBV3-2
CASSPSSHRDNSPLHF
TGTGCCAGCAGCCCCTCGTCCCACAGGGATAATTCACCCCTCCACTTT
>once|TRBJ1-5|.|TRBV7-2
CASSLMRADVGQPQHF
TGTGCCAGCAGCTTAATGAGGGCTGATGTGGGACAGCCCCAGCATTTT
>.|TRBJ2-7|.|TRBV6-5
CASSYHDRPGSQQYF
TGTGCCAGCAGTTACCACGACAGGCCTGGTTCGCAGCAGTACTTC
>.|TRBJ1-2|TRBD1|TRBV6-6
CASSYPRQGAGYGYTF
TGTGCCAGCAGTTACCCAAGACAGGGGGCAGGCTATGGCTACACCTTC
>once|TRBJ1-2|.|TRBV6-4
CASRQGESYGYTF
TGTGCCAGCAGACAGGGAGAGAGCTATGGCTACACCTTC
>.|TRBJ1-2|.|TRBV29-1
CSVDPAGVYYGYTF
TGCAGCGTTGATCCCGCGGGAGTATACTATGGCTACACCTTC
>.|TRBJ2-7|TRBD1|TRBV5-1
CASSLSGGDEQYF
TGCGCCAGCAGCTTATCAGGGGGCGACGAGCAGTACTTC
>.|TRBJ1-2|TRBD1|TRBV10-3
CAIRPRDRDGYTF
TGTGCCATCAGACCGCGGGACAGGGATGGCTACACCTTC
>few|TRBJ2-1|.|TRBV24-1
CATSEPARNEQFF
TGTGCCACCAGTGAGCCGGCTCGAAATGAGCAGTTCTTC
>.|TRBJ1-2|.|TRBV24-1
CATSDGNYGYTF
TGTGCCACCAGTGACGGGAACTATGGCTACACCTTC